This TCR beta chain comes out of a study of graft-versus-host responses after intestinal transplantation. Regarding the study as a whole: Allograft clonal ratios (graft-versus-host to host-versus-graft) were high in patients who had graft-donor T cell macrochimerism.

The assay was immunoSEQ multiplex PCR, and TCRdb's table has in-frame clones only and misses some. The top ten hold approximately 1.2% of the sample, which has some 110,000 clones, 85% to 95% seen once. Worth noting for this clone: Its target is not known.

This specimen was unstimulated CD8+ T cells sorted from spleen or lymph node cells, taken before transplant. The TCR was taken from a human donor who was the organ donor for an intestinal transplant.

The CDR3 is CASSSLIRHWYTEAFF. CDR3 bases: TGTGCCAGCAGTTCACTTATCAGGCATTGGTACACTGAAGCTTTCTTT. This sequence joins TRBV28 and TRBJ1-1; no firm D call. The CDR3 runs 16 residues. Trimming shortened V by 4 bases and J by 3 bases, and 18 bases separated the two germline ends. CDR1 is MDHEN and CDR2 is SYDVKM in the germline V gene.